These 3 T cell receptor beta chains were all obtained from the same sample, sequenced in a study of shared clonotypes between healthy human individuals. Using immunoSEQ multiplex PCR, the repertoire was profiled, and TCRdb retains in-frame clones only, with some absent. The sample has fewer than 2.5 million clones; approximately 93% are singletons. The specimen sequenced was naive CD4+ T cells from PBMCs. Subset in this sample: CD45RA+ positively selected. Receptor source: a man aged 18 to 29 in good health. Some clones in this sample may be carry-over from other donors' samples.

The J gene is TRBJ1-1, the V gene TRBV7-8; the D is unclear. The length of the CDR3 is 18 residues. V dropped 1 base and J dropped 6 bases, with 24 bases sitting between them. Germline values: CDR1 SGHVS, CDR2 FQNEAQ. CDR3 coding DNA: TGTGCCAGCAGCTTAGTTGGGGTAGGGCCAGGATATTACTCTGAAGCTTTCTTT. This codes for CASSLVGVGPGYYSEAFF.

This clone was found once. This rearrangement joins TRBV5-4 to TRBJ1-3; D possibly corresponds to TRBD1 (5 bases). The V end was cut by 1 base, the J end by 0 bases, with 8 bases between. From germline, CDR1 is SGHNT and CDR2 YYREEE (reference sequence). The CDR3 totals 15 residues. The CDR3 loop reads CASSLKTVSGNTIYF. In nucleotides, the CDR3 is TGTGCCAGCAGCTTGAAGACAGTCTCTGGAAACACCATATATTTT.

The gene calls are TRBV19 and TRBJ1-1, with 7 nucleotides matching TRBD1. The germline V gene has CDR1 LNHDA and CDR2 SQIVND (reference sequence). The CDR3 has 13 amino acids. The ends lost 10 bases at V and 1 base at J; junction bases unmatched: 6. CDR3 bases: TGTGCCACGACAGGGTACTCGAACACTGAAGCTTTCTTT. It is translated as CATTGYSNTEAFF.